The clone carrying this T cell receptor (beta chain) was observed a handful of times. Its antigen is unknown. This sample was included in a study of T-cell memory formation after mild COVID-19. General study findings and limits: Cross-reactive memory seemingly joined, as some responding clones were found in pre-infection memory. Day 15 to 85 contractors were CD4/CD8 balanced; later expanders leaned CD4+.

J was trimmed by 4 bases and V by 4 bases; bases with no gene match: 8. The CDR3 covers 17 residues. From the 5' RACE reads, TCRdb called clonotypes with MiXCR, one entry per CDR3 protein. The sample shows roughly 300,000 distinct CDR3 sequences, 15% to 20% of them seen only once. This chain uses TRBV5-3 with TRBJ2-1; 13 positions agree with TRBD2. TRBV5-3 is an ORF; its function is uncertain. This sequence originates from a man aged 18 to 29 who had mild COVID-19 (a few samples of this study predate the infection). Cell type and time point are not known. The sequenced material came from PBMCs or a T cell subset sorted from them (not recorded which). The CDR3: CARSRIPGLAGYNEQFF. For the CDR3, the DNA is TGTGCCAGAAGCCGAATACCGGGACTAGCGGGGTACAATGAGCAGTTCTTC.